This T cell receptor beta chain derives from a study of T-cell memory formation after mild COVID-19. This clonotype was recorded a few times. Antigen specificity is unknown. The V end was cut by 6 bases, the J end by 3 bases, with 12 bases between. CDR3 length: 14 residues. The germline gives CDR1 MNHNY, CDR2 SVGAGI (reference sequence). A single record per CDR3 protein comes from TCRdb applying MiXCR to the 5' RACE reads. The data show 250,000 to 350,000 distinct CDR3 sequences, about 16% seen once. Study-level points and caveats: A second wave expanding day 15 to 37 was CD4+-biased; contracting clones were balanced.

The genes are TRBV6-6 and TRBJ1-5; TRBD1 is a possible D gene (6 bases). The receptor comes from a man younger than 30 who had mild COVID-19 (a few samples of this study predate the infection). Cell type and time point are not known. The specimen was PBMCs or a T cell subset sorted from them (not recorded which). Written as DNA, the CDR3 is TGTGCCAGCAGCAGGGACATTGACAATCAGCCCCAGCATTTT. Protein: CASSRDIDNQPQHF.